The 14 T cell receptor beta chains presented below share a single source sample, sequenced in a study of blood T cell repertoires in COVID-19. Repertoires were generated with immunoSEQ multiplex PCR, while TCRdb's copy carries only in-frame clones and drops some. The sample shows about 160,000 clones, more than 70% of them seen only once. The sequenced sample was PBMCs or T cells enriched from blood (not recorded which). The receptors were gathered from a woman aged 50 to 60 in a cohort exposed to, infected with or recovered from COVID-19 (not recorded which).

This clone was detected only a few times. J is TRBJ2-5 and V is TRBV9; perhaps TRBD2 as D (6 bases). CDR1 and CDR2 from the germline V gene are SGDLS and YYNGEE. The CDR3 is 14 residues long. V lost 0 bases and J lost 5, with 11 bases in between. CDR3 residues: CASSVGLAMETQYF. DNA of the CDR3: TGTGCCAGCAGCGTAGGGCTAGCGATGGAGACCCAGTACTTC.

This chain joins TRBV6-1 and TRBJ1-5, with 10 nucleotides matching TRBD1. Per the germline V gene, CDR1 is MNHNS and CDR2 is SASEGT. J gave up 9 bases and V 3 bases, and 5 bases lay outside the gene matches. This CDR3 spans 14 amino acids. CDR3 nucleotides: TGTGCCAGCAGTGAGGGGACAGGGGAGGCGCCCCAGCATTTT. Its translation is CASSEGTGEAPQHF.

The rearrangement uses TRBV2 and TRBJ2-6; possibly TRBD2 for D (6 bases). Per the germline V gene, CDR1 is SNHLY and CDR2 is FYNNEI. This CDR3 has 21 amino acids. V lost 4 bases and J 2 bases, leaving 27 bases between the germline ends. The CDR3 DNA reads TGTGCCAGCAGTGTACGGTTCGTCGACGGGCGGGGATATGCTGGGGCCAACGTCCTGACTTTC. It codes for CASSVRFVDGRGYAGANVLTF. Based on the CDR3 plus reference TRBV2 and TRBJ2-6, the full variable domain is EPEVTQTPSHQVTQMGQEVILRCVPISNHLYFYWYRQILGQKVEFLVSFYNNEISEKSEIFDDQFSVERPDGSNFTLKIRSTKLEDSAMYFCASSVRFVDGRGYAGANVLTFGAGSRLTVL.

The rearrangement joins TRBV7-9 to TRBJ2-1, with unresolved D. CDR3 length equals 11 residues. Between the trimmed V and J ends, which lost 2 bases and 14 bases, there was a span of 10 bases. Germline V gives CDR1 SEHNR, CDR2 FQNEAQ (reference sequence). CDR3 coding DNA: TGTGCCAGCAGCTTATTGATGAGCAAGTTCTTC. Translated, it gives CASSLLMSKFF.

CDR3 nucleotide sequence: TGCGCCAGCAGAGGGAGTAAGCAGTTCTTC. Its translation is CASRGSKQFF. J is TRBJ2-1 and V is TRBV10-1, with a tentative D call TRBD2 (5 bases). Germline V gives CDR1 WNHNN, CDR2 SYGVQD (reference sequence). CDR3 length: 10 residues. The V gene lost 6 bases and the J gene lost 11 bases, with 8 bases spanning the gap.

Turning to this clone: At one of its ends the junction is not consistent with the germline gene, which may arise from a read error. The chain has TRBV7-7 and TRBJ2-1, with 10 bases that match TRBD1. The CDR3 totals 15 residues. Germline loops: CDR1 SSHAT, CDR2 FNYEAQ (reference sequence). The CDR3 spells CASSPGTGEGNEQFF. In DNA form, the CDR3 reads TGTGCTAGCAGCCCCGGGACAGGGGAGGGTAATGAGCAGTTCTTC.

J is TRBJ2-7 and V is TRBV7-2; 12 bases are a match to TRBD2. Trimming removed 7 bases from V and 3 bases from J; junction bases left unmatched: 4. Germline loops: CDR1 SGHTA, CDR2 FQGNSA. The CDR3 extends over 14 amino acids. The CDR3 DNA reads as TGTGCCAGCAAACGGACTAGCGGGGTCTACGAGCAGTACTTC. Amino acid sequence: CASKRTSGVYEQYF.

This clone appeared a few times. V and J are TRBV12-3 or TRBV12-4 and TRBJ1-1; D remains unclear. Trimming left V 6 bases short and J 2 bases short, with 10 bases between. The CDR3 length is 13 residues. CDR3 residues: CASRSYINTEAFF. CDR3 nucleotides: TGTGCCAGCAGATCGTACATAAACACTGAAGCTTTCTTT.

V is TRBV5-6 and J is TRBJ1-1, with D possibly TRBD1 on 5 matching bases. Trimming cost V 4 bases and J 5 bases, with 15 bases left between them. The CDR3 runs to 14 residues. The germline V gene encodes CDR1 SGHDT and CDR2 YYEEEE. The DNA of the CDR3 is TGTGCCAGCAGCCGCAGGGCCCTCATTACTGAAGCTTTCTTT. It is translated as CASSRRALITEAFF.

CDR3 nucleotides: TGTGCCAGCAGCCCAAGAGCTAGCGGGGGCCACTCTGGGGCCAACGTCCTGACTTTC. It yields the protein CASSPRASGGHSGANVLTF. The chain employs TRBV2 and TRBJ2-6; 10 nucleotides align to TRBD2. This CDR3 spans 19 amino acids. V shed 6 bases, J shed 0 bases, and the junction held 11 bases outside the gene matches. The germline CDR1 and CDR2 sequences are SNHLY and FYNNEI.

The chain has TRBV30 and TRBJ2-6, with D maybe TRBD2 (6 bases). This CDR3 region has 17 residues. V was shortened by 0 bases and J by 0 bases, with 12 bases between the two germline ends. Germline CDR1 GTSNPN, CDR2 SVGIG (reference sequence). CDR3 sequence (DNA): TGTGCCTGGAGTGTGGGACTGAGAAGCTCTGGGGCCAACGTCCTGACTTTC. Its protein product is CAWSVGLRSSGANVLTF.

The genes are TRBV19 and TRBJ2-1; 12 nucleotides align to TRBD1. CDR1 and CDR2 (germline): LNHDA, SQIVND (reference sequence). The J segment lost 16 bases and the V segment lost 4 bases, leaving 11 bases of the junction unmatched. This CDR3 region has 14 residues. This CDR3 reads CASSTPGTGGLYFF. CDR3 DNA: TGTGCCAGTAGTACCCCCGGGACAGGGGGCTTGTATTTCTTC. The complete variable domain, with remaining parts taken from reference TRBV19 and TRBJ2-1, reads DGGITQSPKYLFRKEGQNVTLSCEQNLNHDAMYWYRQDPGQGLRLIYYSQIVNDFQKGDIAEGYSVSREKKESFPLTVTSAQKNPTAFYLCASSTPGTGGLYFFGPGTRLTVL.

The V and J genes are TRBV5-6 and TRBJ2-3; possible D gene TRBD2, 6 bases. The CDR3 covers 16 residues. V lost 1 base and J lost 2, with 14 bases in between. CDR1 is SGHDT and CDR2 is YYEEEE in the germline V gene. The CDR3 DNA follows: TGTGCCAGCAGCTTGTTTCCGGGCGGGGACACAGATACGCAGTATTTT. This sequence encodes CASSLFPGGDTDTQYF.

This clone came up a few times. The V and J genes are TRBV7-2 and TRBJ2-7, with 8 nucleotides matching TRBD1. From germline, CDR1 is SGHTA and CDR2 FQGNSA. The CDR3 spans 14 residues. Germline trimming cut 5 bases from V and 0 bases from J; bases unmatched to any gene: 3. CDR3 region: CASSQGANSYEQYF. CDR3 in DNA: TGTGCCAGCAGCCAGGGGGCTAACTCCTACGAGCAGTACTTC.